The clone carrying this T cell receptor (beta chain) was seen once. The antigen remains unidentified. This entry belongs to a study of T cell responses to AZD1222 COVID-19 vaccine. Data came from immunoSEQ multiplex PCR; TCRdb stores just in-frame clones and leaves some out. This repertoire shows around 160,000 clones, roughly 94% found once; its top ten account for approximately 0.6%. Germline V gene lookup returns CDR1 ENHRY and CDR2 SYGVKD. The CDR3 is 14 amino acids. V lost 11 bases and J lost 4; bases outside the gene matches: 9. Findings and limits, study-wide: Among the donors, most were white British and more were female, and clonal diversity was possibly underestimated. Baseline seropositivity occurred in only six AZD1222 recipients.

The specimen comprised peripheral blood, sampled on day 0 of AZD1222 vaccination. The V gene is TRBV10-3, the J gene TRBJ2-1; TRBD2 aligns across 9 bases. This clonotype was obtained from an adult in good health. The CDR3 sequence: CAAGPTSGYNEQFF. The CDR3 DNA reads TGTGCCGCGGGGCCGACTAGCGGTTACAATGAGCAGTTCTTC.